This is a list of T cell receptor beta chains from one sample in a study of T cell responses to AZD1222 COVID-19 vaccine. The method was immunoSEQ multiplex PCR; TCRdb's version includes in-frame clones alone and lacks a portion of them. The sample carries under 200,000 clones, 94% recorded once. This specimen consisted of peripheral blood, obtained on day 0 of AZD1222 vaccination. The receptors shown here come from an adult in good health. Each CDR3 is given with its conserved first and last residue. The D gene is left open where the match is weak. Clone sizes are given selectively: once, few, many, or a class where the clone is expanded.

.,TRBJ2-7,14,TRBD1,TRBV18,TGTGCCAGCTCCGCCGGGACAGGGAGCTACGAGCAGTACTTC,CASSAGTGSYEQYF
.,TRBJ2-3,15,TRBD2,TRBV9,TGTGCCAGCAGCCCTCGAGCGGGAGTGGCAGATACGCAGTATTTT,CASSPRAGVADTQYF
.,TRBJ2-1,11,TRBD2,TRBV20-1,TGCAGTGCTAGCTTTAGCGGGGGGCAGTTCTTC,CSASFSGGQFF
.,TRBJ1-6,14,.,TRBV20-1,TGCAGTGCTAGTGATGGCTCCTATAATTCACCCCTCCACTTT,CSASDGSYNSPLHF
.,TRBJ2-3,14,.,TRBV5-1,TGCGCCAGCAGCCCTATAGGGAGCACAGATACGCAGTATTTT,CASSPIGSTDTQYF
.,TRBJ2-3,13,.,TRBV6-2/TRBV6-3,TGTGCCAGCAGTTATTCAGGTGTAGATACGCAGTATTTT,CASSYSGVDTQYF
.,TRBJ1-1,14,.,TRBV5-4,TGTGCCAGCAGCCCGACAGATTTTTACACTGAAGCTTTCTTT,CASSPTDFYTEAFF
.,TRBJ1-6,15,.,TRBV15,TGTGCCACCAGCAGAGCAGTTTGGGATAATTCACCCCTCCACTTT,CATSRAVWDNSPLHF
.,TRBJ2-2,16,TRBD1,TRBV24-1,TGTGCCACCAGTGATTCTGGACAGGGGGGGACCGGGGAGCTGTTTTTT,CATSDSGQGGTGELFF
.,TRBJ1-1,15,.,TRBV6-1,TGTGCCAGCAGTGAAGCTGAGGCCTCGGGGACTGAAGCTTTCTTT,CASSEAEASGTEAFF
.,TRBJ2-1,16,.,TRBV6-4,TGTGCCAGCAGTGACACAGGGGAGGGCTCCTACAATGAGCAGTTCTTC,CASSDTGEGSYNEQFF
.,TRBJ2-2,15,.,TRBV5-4,TGTGCCAGCAGCTTGGTGACAGGTTACACCGGGGAGCTGTTTTTT,CASSLVTGYTGELFF
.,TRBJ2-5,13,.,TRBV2,TGTGCCAGCAGTCGGGACACCCAAGAGACCCAGTACTTC,CASSRDTQETQYF
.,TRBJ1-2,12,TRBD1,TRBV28,TGTGCCAGCAGTACAGGGGAGTATGGCTACACCTTC,CASSTGEYGYTF
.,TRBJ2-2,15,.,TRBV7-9,TGTGCCAGCAGCTTAGAGTATGAGGGCACCGGGGAGCTGTTTTTT,CASSLEYEGTGELFF
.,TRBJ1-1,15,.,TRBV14,TGTGCCAGCAGCCGAAGCATCTCACGGAACACTGAAGCTTTCTTT,CASSRSISRNTEAFF
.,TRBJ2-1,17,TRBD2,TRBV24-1,TGTGCCACCAGTGATTTCAAGGATAGCGGGGGGTACAATGAGCAGTTCTTC,CATSDFKDSGGYNEQFF
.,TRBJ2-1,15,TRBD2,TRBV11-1,TGTGCCAGCAGCCGTAGCGGGAGCGGTAAGGGTGAGCAGTTCTTC,CASSRSGSGKGEQFF
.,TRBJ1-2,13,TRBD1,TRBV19,TGTGCCAGTAGTCCAGGGACAGTCTATGGCTACACCTTC,CASSPGTVYGYTF
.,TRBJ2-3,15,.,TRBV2,TGTGCCAGCAGTGGAAACGGGTGGTCCACAGATACGCAGTATTTT,CASSGNGWSTDTQYF
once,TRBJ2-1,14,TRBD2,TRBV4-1,TGCGCCAGCAGCCAAGTGGGTAGCGGGGGTGAGCAGTTCTTC,CASSQVGSGGEQFF
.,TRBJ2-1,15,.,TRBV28,TGTGCCAGCAGTTTAAGGGGGGAGGGATACAATGAGCAGTTCTTC,CASSLRGEGYNEQFF
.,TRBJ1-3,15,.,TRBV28,TGTGCCAGCAGTTTGGAGGGGAGCTCTGGAAACACCATATATTTT,CASSLEGSSGNTIYF
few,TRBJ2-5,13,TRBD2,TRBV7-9,TGTGCCAGCAGGTTAGCGGGAGGTGAGACCCAGTACTTC,CASRLAGGETQYF
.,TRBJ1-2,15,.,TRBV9,TGTGCCAGCAGCAGAGAGGGGTTGCCCTTTTGGGGCTACACCTTC,CASSREGLPFWGYTF
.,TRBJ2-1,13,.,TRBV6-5,TGTGCCAGCAAAGACCCTTCCTACAATGAGCAGTTCTTC,CASKDPSYNEQFF
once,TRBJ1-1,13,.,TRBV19,TGTGCCAGTAGGTCGGGACAAGTCACTGAAGCTTTCTTT,CASRSGQVTEAFF
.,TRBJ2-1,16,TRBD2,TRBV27,TGTGCCAGCAGTCTAAAAAGCGGGAGGGGGGCAATTGAGCAGTTCTTC,CASSLKSGRGAIEQFF
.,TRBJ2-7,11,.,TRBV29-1,TGCAGCGTTAGCGATCGCTACGAGCAGTACTTC,CSVSDRYEQYF
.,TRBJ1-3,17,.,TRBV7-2,TGTGCCAGCAGCTTCGTCGCGGGGGGTTCCTCTGGAAACACCATATATTTT,CASSFVAGGSSGNTIYF
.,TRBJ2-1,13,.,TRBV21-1,TGTGCCAGCAAGAGTGGGTCCCCGGGTGAGCAGTTCTTC,CASKSGSPGEQFF
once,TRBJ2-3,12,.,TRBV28,TGTGCCAGCAGTTCTCGCACAGATACGCAGTATTTT,CASSSRTDTQYF
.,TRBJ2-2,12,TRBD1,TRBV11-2,TGTGCCAGCCACAGGGGGGCCGGGGAGCTGTTTTTT,CASHRGAGELFF
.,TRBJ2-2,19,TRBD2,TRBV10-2,TGCGCCAGCGAGCCCGATTTCCTAGCGGGAGCCACGAACACCGGGGAGCTGTTTTTT,CASEPDFLAGATNTGELFF
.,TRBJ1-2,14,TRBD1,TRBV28,TGTGCCAGCAGCATTACAGGGGGGACCTATGGCTACACCTTC,CASSITGGTYGYTF
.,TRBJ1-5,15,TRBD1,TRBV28,TGTGCCAGTGGGACAGGGGTCATTAGCAATCAGCCCCAGCATTTT,CASGTGVISNQPQHF
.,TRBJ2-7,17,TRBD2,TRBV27,TGTGCCAGCAGTTTATCGGGCCTAGCGGACCCATCCTACGAGCAGTACTTC,CASSLSGLADPSYEQYF
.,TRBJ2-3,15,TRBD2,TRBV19,TGTGCCAGTAGTCCCCGGACTAGCGGCACAGATACGCAGTATTTT,CASSPRTSGTDTQYF
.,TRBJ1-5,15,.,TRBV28,TGTGCCAGCAGTGGGGGAGATTATAGCAATCAGCCCCAGCATTTT,CASSGGDYSNQPQHF
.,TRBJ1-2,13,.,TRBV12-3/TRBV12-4,TGTGCCAGCAGTTACTCCCTGACAGATGGCTACACCTTC,CASSYSLTDGYTF